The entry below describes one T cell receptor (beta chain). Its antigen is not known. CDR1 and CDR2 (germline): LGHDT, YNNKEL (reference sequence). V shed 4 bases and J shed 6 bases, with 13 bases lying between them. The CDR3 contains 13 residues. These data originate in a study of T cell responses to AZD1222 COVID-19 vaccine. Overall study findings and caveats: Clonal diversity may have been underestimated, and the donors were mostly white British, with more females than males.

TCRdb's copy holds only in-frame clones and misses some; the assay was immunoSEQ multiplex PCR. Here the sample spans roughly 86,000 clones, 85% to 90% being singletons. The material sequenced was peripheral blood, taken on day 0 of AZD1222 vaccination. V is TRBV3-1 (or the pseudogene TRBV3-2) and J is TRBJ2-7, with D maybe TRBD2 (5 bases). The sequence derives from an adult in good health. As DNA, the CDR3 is TGTGCCAGCAGCCGACACTCCGCGGGCGAGCAGTACTTC. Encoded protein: CASSRHSAGEQYF.